One T cell receptor beta chain is described in this entry. Its target is not known. Its ends do not fully match the called genes, so a read error is possible. The CDR3 loop spans 12 amino acids. In germline, CDR1 is MGHDK, CDR2 SYGVNS. This record belongs to a study of cytomegalovirus exposure and HLA in healthy donors. Study details: The approximately 660 first-cohort repertoires shared a platform with the roughly 120 validation repertoires, as reported in a later analysis.

Clones were read by immunoSEQ multiplex PCR, and TCRdb kept only the in-frame ones, dropping some. Of 250,000 or so clones in the sample, roughly nine tenths were seen once. Separation from the roughly 700-subject first cohort characterized the roughly 120-subject validation cohort, to which the donors belonged. General observations from the study: Most TCR sequences were rare, but some public TCRs occurred in many donors. A list of 164 TCR beta chains associated with cytomegalovirus was given.

Sequenced material: PBMCs. This clonotype was sampled from a young man in good health and CMV-seropositive. The chain joins TRBV25-1 to TRBJ1-2; perhaps TRBD1 as D (5 bases). Here the CDR3 DNA reads TGTGCCAGCATTGAAGGGGCGAATGGCTACACCTTC. The encoded protein is CASIEGANGYTF.